The present TCR beta chain was sequenced within a study of cytomegalovirus exposure and HLA in healthy donors. Study background: Genotyping of under 500 donors showed that over 80% belonged to the Caucasian-associated ancestry cluster. Study findings and constraints: TCR beta sequences numbering 15,000 to 20,000 were associated with HLA alleles at 0.05 false discovery rate in a later analysis. Later analysis suggested links between common viral pathogens and several top significant clusters.

Each donor was nominally healthy when sampled (though unrecorded immune exposures were likely). Of note for this clone: What it recognizes is unknown.

V gave up 4 bases and J gave up 3 bases, with 6 bases separating them. The CDR3 consists of 12 residues. Germline V gene data show CDR1 as MDHEN and CDR2 as SYDVKM. This PCR relied on a set of 60 Vbeta primers and 13 Jbeta primers. Clones were sequenced by immunoSEQ multiplex PCR, and TCRdb holds only the in-frame ones, with some missing. The data hold some 190,000 clones, with 80% observed a single time. The rearrangement joins TRBV28 to TRBJ1-1; no clear D. The clonotype comes from a girl aged 10 to 17 in good health and CMV-seropositive. The sequenced material came from PBMCs. The CDR3 is CASSSGDTEAFF. CDR3 DNA sequence: TGTGCCAGCAGTTCCGGGGACACTGAAGCTTTCTTT.